What follows is one TCR beta chain and its context. This sample was taken from a study of blood T cell repertoires in COVID-19. Overall study: Samples of COVID-19 (acute and convalescent) were obtained from the United States, Italy and Spain. T cells, B-cell-depleted T cells, or PBMCs supplied cDNA or gDNA.

Original processing notes: Counts of nucleated cells, estimated from reference gene primer amplification, were obtained. The repertoire was sequenced with immunoSEQ multiplex PCR; TCRdb's copy has only in-frame clones and lacks some. D and trimming were read from the DNA, whereas the V and J calls and clone size are those reported in that table. The table records some 100,000 clones, roughly 91% of them present only once. V gave up 1 base and J gave up 4 bases; unmatched junction bases: 8. This CDR3 region has 16 residues. Germline V gene sequence: CDR1 SGHTA, CDR2 FQGNSA. V is TRBV7-2 and J is TRBJ1-2, with 8 nucleotides matching TRBD1. The sequencing input was peripheral blood. The receptor comes from a human donor with acute or convalescent COVID-19. The donor label of this sample is uncertain. CDR3 bases: TGTGCCAGCAGCTTAGGGCAGGGGGCGACCCTCTATGGCTACACCTTC. Amino acid sequence: CASSLGQGATLYGYTF.